This T cell receptor beta chain was observed in a study of OX40 agonist ivuxolimab in advanced cancers. This CDR3 comprises 17 residues. Trimming cost V 1 base and J 1 base; bases outside gene matches: 4. Germline CDR1 reads SGHTA; CDR2 reads FQGNSA. Using immunoSEQ multiplex PCR, the repertoire was profiled, and TCRdb retains in-frame clones only, with some absent. This repertoire shows around 70,000 clones, 86% found once; its top ten account for around 6.9%. The genes are TRBV7-2 and TRBJ2-6, with TRBD2 matching over 7 bases. This TCR was sampled from an adult with an advanced solid tumor such as melanoma, head and neck, liver or kidney cancer. The input for sequencing was CD4+ or CD8+ T cells sorted from blood, taken in a trial of the OX40 agonist ivuxolimab. The CDR3 coding sequence is TGTGCCAGCAGCTTAGGTGGCGGGAGTTCTGGGGCCAACGTCCTGACTTTC. Residues: CASSLGGGSSGANVLTF.